This T cell receptor beta chain came from a study of T cell responses to AZD1222 COVID-19 vaccine. General study results and limits: Spike as a whole was targeted by vaccine-associated CD4 TCRs, dominant at 160-218 and 743-854.

The repertoire was sequenced with immunoSEQ multiplex PCR; TCRdb's copy has only in-frame clones and lacks some. The data contain under 150,000 clones, around nine tenths of them seen just once; the ten biggest clones take up 9.3%. Trimming left V 10 bases short and J 1 base short, with 16 bases between. This CDR3 spans 14 amino acids. Germline V gene lookup returns CDR1 ENHRY and CDR2 SYGVKD. A remark on this clone: Its specificity is not known.

This chain uses TRBV10-3 with TRBJ1-1; D uncertain. The TCR comes from an adult who received the AZD1222 COVID-19 vaccine. This specimen was peripheral blood, taken 28 days after the second AZD1222 dose. CDR3 amino acids: CATSKEQSNTEAFF. The CDR3 region has the DNA TGTGCCACCTCCAAGGAACAGTCGAACACTGAAGCTTTCTTT.